The rows below give T cell receptor beta chains drawn from one sample of a study of cytomegalovirus exposure and HLA in healthy donors. TCRdb keeps only in-frame clones here, not all; method: immunoSEQ multiplex PCR. The sample shows roughly 150,000 clones, less than 90% of them seen only once. Sequenced material: PBMCs. The origin of the receptors is a man between 25 and 39 years old in good health and CMV-seronegative. Each CDR3 is given with its conserved first and last residue. Fields, in order: J gene, D gene, CDR3 length, clone size, V gene, CDR3 DNA, CDR3 protein. A D gene is named only where the DNA matches it firmly. Not all rows give a size; the values are once, few, many and, for expanded clones, a class.

J: TRBJ2-1; D: NA; length: 14; size: NA; V: TRBV18; DNA: TGTGCCAGCTCACCAGTGGGGGGGGCCGCTGAGCAGTTCTTC; CDR3: CASSPVGGAAEQFF
J: TRBJ1-1; D: NA; length: 14; size: few; V: TRBV6-5; DNA: TGTGCCAGCAGTTACTCGAGAGGGGGCACTGAAGCTTTCTTT; CDR3: CASSYSRGGTEAFF
J: TRBJ2-7; D: NA; length: 14; size: NA; V: TRBV28; DNA: TGTGCCAGCAGTTTATGGAGGGAATCGGGTGAGCAGTACTTC; CDR3: CASSLWRESGEQYF
J: TRBJ1-6; D: NA; length: 11; size: NA; V: TRBV6-6; DNA: TGTGCCAGCCAAAGGGGTTCACCCCTCCACTTT; CDR3: CASQRGSPLHF
J: TRBJ2-2; D: TRBD1; length: 16; size: NA; V: TRBV10-2; DNA: TGCGCCAGCAGTGGACCACAGGGGCGCGCGTCCGGGGAGCTGTTTTTT; CDR3: CASSGPQGRASGELFF
J: TRBJ2-1; D: TRBD1; length: 12; size: few; V: TRBV6-1; DNA: TGTGCCAGCAGCCCCAACAGGGGTTTCGAGTTCTTC; CDR3: CASSPNRGFEFF
J: TRBJ1-5; D: NA; length: 13; size: NA; V: TRBV30; DNA: TGTGCCTGGAGTGTAAACGGGAATCAGCCCCAGCATTTT; CDR3: CAWSVNGNQPQHF
J: TRBJ1-1; D: NA; length: 15; size: NA; V: TRBV6-1; DNA: TGTGCCAGCAGTGAAGCGCCGGGACTATACACTGAAGCTTTCTTT; CDR3: CASSEAPGLYTEAFF
J: TRBJ2-1; D: TRBD2; length: 18; size: NA; V: TRBV9; DNA: TGTGCCAGCAGCGTAGGTCCCTCTAGGCTAGCGGGTGGAGGTGAGCAGTTCTTC; CDR3: CASSVGPSRLAGGGEQFF
J: TRBJ1-2; D: NA; length: 13; size: NA; V: TRBV2; DNA: TGTGCCCCGGTTTCCGGGCGGGTGGATGGCTACACCTTC; CDR3: CAPVSGRVDGYTF
J: TRBJ2-3; D: NA; length: 15; size: NA; V: TRBV7-3; DNA: TGTGCCAGCAGCCCTCAGCGGTCTAGCACAGATACGCAGTATTTT; CDR3: CASSPQRSSTDTQYF
J: TRBJ1-4; D: NA; length: 14; size: NA; V: TRBV5-1; DNA: TGCGCCACTTCGCCGGACAGCCGTAATGAAAAACTGTTTTTT; CDR3: CATSPDSRNEKLFF
J: TRBJ2-7; D: NA; length: 14; size: once; V: TRBV6-5; DNA: TGTGCCAGCAGTTACCGGCAGGGCTGGGACGAGCAGTACTTC; CDR3: CASSYRQGWDEQYF
J: TRBJ2-2; D: NA; length: 15; size: NA; V: TRBV9; DNA: TGTGCCAGCAGCGTAGGGACTATTAACTCCGGGGAGCTGTTTTTT; CDR3: CASSVGTINSGELFF
J: TRBJ2-3; D: TRBD1; length: 16; size: NA; V: TRBV2; DNA: TGTGCCAGCATCTGGGGGACAGGGACATCGACAGATACGCAGTATTTT; CDR3: CASIWGTGTSTDTQYF
J: TRBJ2-2; D: TRBD2; length: 15; size: NA; V: TRBV4-2; DNA: TGTGCCAGCGCCCCGCGGGGGGGCAGCACCGGGGAGCTGTTTTTT; CDR3: CASAPRGGSTGELFF
J: TRBJ1-5; D: NA; length: 14; size: NA; V: TRBV19; DNA: TGTGCCAGTACAGACCGTCACAGGGTACAGCCCCAGCATTTT; CDR3: CASTDRHRVQPQHF
J: TRBJ2-5; D: NA; length: 16; size: once; V: TRBV6-5; DNA: TGTGCCAGCAGTTACTTCCGGGGGAAAGCGCAAGAGACCCAGTACTTC; CDR3: CASSYFRGKAQETQYF
J: TRBJ2-5; D: NA; length: 14; size: NA; V: TRBV11-2; DNA: TGTGCCAGCAGCTCCCGGTGGAGGGGAGAGACCCAGTACTTC; CDR3: CASSSRWRGETQYF
J: TRBJ2-2; D: NA; length: 15; size: NA; V: TRBV19; DNA: TGTGCCAGTAGTCTACTTACAGGAAACACCGGGGAGCTGTTTTTT; CDR3: CASSLLTGNTGELFF
J: TRBJ2-7; D: TRBD2; length: 15; size: NA; V: TRBV5-6; DNA: TGTGCCAGCAGCTTGGCCCCTAGCGGGAGTTACGAGCAGTACTTC; CDR3: CASSLAPSGSYEQYF
J: TRBJ2-3; D: NA; length: 14; size: NA; V: TRBV4-3; DNA: TGCGCCAGCAGCCAAGATAGAAGCACAGATACGCAGTATTTT; CDR3: CASSQDRSTDTQYF
J: TRBJ2-7; D: NA; length: 11; size: NA; V: TRBV2; DNA: TGTGCCAGCGGACTCCCTCTAGAGCAGTACTTC; CDR3: CASGLPLEQYF
J: TRBJ1-3; D: NA; length: 15; size: NA; V: TRBV30; DNA: TGTGCCTGGAGTGTGGACTCTCACTCTGGAAACACCATATATTTT; CDR3: CAWSVDSHSGNTIYF
J: TRBJ1-4; D: TRBD1; length: 15; size: few; V: TRBV4-1; DNA: TGCGCCAGCAGCCAAGAGGGACAGTATAATGAAAAACTGTTTTTT; CDR3: CASSQEGQYNEKLFF
J: TRBJ2-7; D: NA; length: 16; size: NA; V: TRBV7-2; DNA: TGTGCCAGCAGCTTAGGTGTCGGGATCAGATCCTACGAGCAGTACTTC; CDR3: CASSLGVGIRSYEQYF
J: TRBJ1-4; D: TRBD1; length: 14; size: NA; V: TRBV13; DNA: TGTGCCAGCAGCGACGGGACAGGGTTTGAAAAACTGTTTTTT; CDR3: CASSDGTGFEKLFF
J: TRBJ1-2; D: NA; length: 14; size: once; V: TRBV30; DNA: TGTGCCTGGATCCCTCGCGTTAACAACTATGGCTACACCTTC; CDR3: CAWIPRVNNYGYTF
J: TRBJ2-1; D: TRBD2; length: 17; size: NA; V: TRBV9; DNA: TGTGCCAGCAGCGTCGGTCCGACTAGCGGGGGGCACAATGAGCAGTTCTTC; CDR3: CASSVGPTSGGHNEQFF
J: TRBJ2-7; D: NA; length: 14; size: NA; V: TRBV7-9; DNA: TGTGCCAGCAGCTTAGCGAGAGGGAGCTACGAGCAGTACTTC; CDR3: CASSLARGSYEQYF
J: TRBJ2-1; D: TRBD2; length: 14; size: NA; V: TRBV9; DNA: TGTGCCAGCAGCCCTTTCGGCCTAGCGGGGTCTTGGGTCTTC; CDR3: CASSPFGLAGSWVF
J: TRBJ2-7; D: TRBD2; length: 17; size: NA; V: TRBV2; DNA: TGTGCCAGCACCCAGTCACTAGCGGGGACAAGCTCCTACGAGCAGTACTTC; CDR3: CASTQSLAGTSSYEQYF
J: TRBJ1-1; D: TRBD1; length: 13; size: NA; V: TRBV18; DNA: TGTGCCAGCCATGACAGGGCGGACACTGAAGCTTTCTTT; CDR3: CASHDRADTEAFF
J: TRBJ1-1; D: NA; length: 13; size: NA; V: TRBV7-9; DNA: TGTGCCAGCAGGAAAGGTGAGCGGATGGAAGCTTTCTTT; CDR3: CASRKGERMEAFF
J: TRBJ2-1; D: NA; length: 15; size: NA; V: TRBV4-1; DNA: TGCGCCAGCAGCCCGATACGGGAGTTAAACAATGAGCAGTTCTTC; CDR3: CASSPIRELNNEQFF
J: TRBJ1-4; D: NA; length: 15; size: NA; V: TRBV7-9; DNA: TGTGCCAGCAGCGGTTTCGGGGGGACCGATGAAAAACTGTTTTTT; CDR3: CASSGFGGTDEKLFF
J: TRBJ1-4; D: NA; length: 14; size: NA; V: TRBV18; DNA: TGTGCCAGCTCACCACCGGGCGGGGGTGAAAAACTGTTTTTT; CDR3: CASSPPGGGEKLFF
J: TRBJ1-2; D: NA; length: 15; size: NA; V: TRBV27; DNA: TGTGCCAGCAGTTTTGAACCGGGTCCCAACTATGGCTACACCTTC; CDR3: CASSFEPGPNYGYTF
J: TRBJ2-1; D: TRBD2; length: 15; size: NA; V: TRBV5-1; DNA: TGCGCCAGCAGCTCGCAGCGGGGTTCCTACAATGAGCAGTTCTTC; CDR3: CASSSQRGSYNEQFF
J: TRBJ1-5; D: TRBD1; length: 13; size: NA; V: TRBV30; DNA: TGTGCCTGGAAACAGGGGGGCAATCAGCCCCAGCATTTT; CDR3: CAWKQGGNQPQHF
J: TRBJ2-5; D: TRBD1; length: 16; size: NA; V: TRBV5-1; DNA: TGCGCCAGCAGCTCGACAGGGGTTGGTTTTGGAGAGACCCAGTACTTC; CDR3: CASSSTGVGFGETQYF
J: TRBJ2-1; D: TRBD2; length: 19; size: NA; V: TRBV29-1; DNA: TGCAGCGTTGAAGATGGGAAACTAACGGGAGGTTTATTGTACAATGAGCAGTTCTTC; CDR3: CSVEDGKLTGGLLYNEQFF
J: TRBJ1-5; D: TRBD1; length: 14; size: few; V: TRBV4-1; DNA: TGCGCCAGCAGCCAAGCTGACAGGGATGGGCCCCAGCATTTT; CDR3: CASSQADRDGPQHF
J: TRBJ2-2; D: NA; length: 11; size: NA; V: TRBV29-1; DNA: TGCAGCGGCAGGGTGCGCGGGGAGCTGTTTTTT; CDR3: CSGRVRGELFF
J: TRBJ1-2; D: NA; length: 10; size: NA; V: TRBV29-1; DNA: TGCAGCGTTGAGGGGGGTGGCTACACCTTC; CDR3: CSVEGGGYTF
J: TRBJ1-4; D: NA; length: 17; size: NA; V: TRBV21-1; DNA: TGTGCCAGCAGCGGCCGGGACAGACGAGCAACTAATGAAAAACTGTTTTTT; CDR3: CASSGRDRRATNEKLFF
J: TRBJ1-1; D: NA; length: 13; size: few; V: TRBV7-8; DNA: TGTGCCAGCAGCACCCGGGTGAACACTGAAGCTTTCTTT; CDR3: CASSTRVNTEAFF
J: TRBJ2-7; D: NA; length: 14; size: NA; V: TRBV28; DNA: TGTGCCAGCAGGACAACCCAGGGTTTCTACGAGCAGTACTTC; CDR3: CASRTTQGFYEQYF
J: TRBJ2-3; D: NA; length: 10; size: NA; V: TRBV7-9; DNA: TGTGCCAGCAGCTTCCTTACGCAGTATTTT; CDR3: CASSFLTQYF